The 6 T cell receptor beta chains presented below share a single source sample, sequenced in a study of blood T cell repertoires in COVID-19. TCRdb's table, derived via immunoSEQ multiplex PCR, lists solely in-frame clones and lacks some. The table records 150,000 to 250,000 clones, about 86% of them present only once. Material: PBMCs or T cells enriched from blood (not recorded which). All receptors derive from a man aged 40-55 years who had recovered from COVID-19.

This clone was observed a single time. The chain joins TRBV15 to TRBJ1-2; the match to TRBD1 covers 8 bases. With V trimmed by 4 bases and J by 2 bases, 3 bases remained unmatched. Germline assignment: CDR1 LNHNV and CDR2 YYDKDF (reference sequence). There are 14 residues in the CDR3. The CDR3 DNA follows: TGTGCCACCAGCAAAGGACAGGGAAACTATGGCTACACCTTC. Amino acids: CATSKGQGNYGYTF.

The genes are TRBV10-3 and TRBJ1-2; D is unresolved. In germline, CDR1 is ENHRY, CDR2 SYGVKD. Trimming removed 5 bases at V and 3 bases at J, with 10 bases between. The CDR3 has 13 amino acids. CDR3 residues: CAISLESYYGYTF. CDR3 sequence (DNA): TGTGCCATCAGTCTGGAGAGTTACTATGGCTACACCTTC.

A single count supports this clone. The V call is TRBV19, the J call TRBJ1-3, with D unclear. In germline, CDR1 is LNHDA, CDR2 SQIVND (reference sequence). The CDR3 runs 14 residues. V was clipped by 3 bases and J by 1 base, with 7 bases between them. The CDR3 region is CASSMRRSGNTIYF. CDR3 DNA: TGTGCCAGTAGTATGCGGAGGTCTGGAAACACCATATATTTT.

The rearrangement links TRBV7-2 to TRBJ1-1; D call uncertain. Trimming left V 1 base short and J 1 base short, with 7 bases between. CDR3 size: 14 residues. Germline V gene sequence: CDR1 SGHTA, CDR2 FQGNSA. The CDR3 protein is CASSLDITNTEAFF. The DNA for the CDR3 is TGTGCCAGCAGCTTAGACATCACGAACACTGAAGCTTTCTTT.

This clone was seen just once. The rearrangement joins TRBV28 to TRBJ1-4, with a weak D call TRBD1 (5 bases). Germline V gene data show CDR1 as MDHEN and CDR2 as SYDVKM. The germline V and J ends were trimmed by 3 bases and 7 bases, with 18 bases remaining between them. The CDR3 covers 16 residues. In DNA form, the CDR3 reads TGTGCCAGCAGTTTCTTGTCGGGGGTCGTCGGTGAAAAACTGTTTTTT. Translation: CASSFLSGVVGEKLFF.

This clone was detected only a few times. V is TRBV7-9 and J is TRBJ2-7; D might be TRBD1 (6 bases). CDR3 length: 12 residues. Trimming stripped 8 bases from V and 3 bases from J, with 11 bases between. CDR1 and CDR2 from the germline V gene are SEHNR and FQNEAQ (reference sequence). The CDR3 spells CASGSDSYEQYF. Here the CDR3 DNA reads TGTGCCAGCGGGTCGGACAGCTACGAGCAGTACTTC.